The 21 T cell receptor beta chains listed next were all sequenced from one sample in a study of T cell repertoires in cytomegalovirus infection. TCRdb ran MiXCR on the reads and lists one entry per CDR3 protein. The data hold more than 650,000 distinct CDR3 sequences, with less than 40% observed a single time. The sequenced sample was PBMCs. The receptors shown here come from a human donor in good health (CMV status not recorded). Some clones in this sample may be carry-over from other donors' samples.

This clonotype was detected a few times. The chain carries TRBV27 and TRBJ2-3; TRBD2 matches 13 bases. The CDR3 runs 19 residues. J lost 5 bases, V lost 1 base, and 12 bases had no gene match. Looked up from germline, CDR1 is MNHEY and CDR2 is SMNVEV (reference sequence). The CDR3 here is CASSLYPILAGGPQDTQYF. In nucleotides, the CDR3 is TGTGCCAGCAGTTTATACCCTATACTAGCGGGAGGGCCGCAAGATACGCAGTATTTT.

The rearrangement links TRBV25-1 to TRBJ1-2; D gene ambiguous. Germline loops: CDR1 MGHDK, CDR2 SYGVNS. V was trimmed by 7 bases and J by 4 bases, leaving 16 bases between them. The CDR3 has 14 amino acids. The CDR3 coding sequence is TGTGCCAGCACCCCCCTCGGCAGTACCTATGGCTACACCTTC. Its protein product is CASTPLGSTYGYTF.

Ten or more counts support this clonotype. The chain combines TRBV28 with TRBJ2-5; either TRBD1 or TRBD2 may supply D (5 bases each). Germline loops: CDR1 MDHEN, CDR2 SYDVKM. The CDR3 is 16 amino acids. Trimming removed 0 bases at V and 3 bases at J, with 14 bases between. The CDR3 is CASSLWSRDLKETQYF. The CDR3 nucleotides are TGTGCCAGCAGTTTATGGAGCAGGGACCTTAAAGAGACCCAGTACTTC. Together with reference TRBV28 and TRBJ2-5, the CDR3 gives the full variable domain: DVKVTQSSRYLVKRTGEKVFLECVQDMDHENMFWYRQDPGLGLRLIYFSYDVKMKEKGDIPEGYSVSREKKERFSLILESASTNQTSMYLCASSLWSRDLKETQYFGPGTRLLVL.

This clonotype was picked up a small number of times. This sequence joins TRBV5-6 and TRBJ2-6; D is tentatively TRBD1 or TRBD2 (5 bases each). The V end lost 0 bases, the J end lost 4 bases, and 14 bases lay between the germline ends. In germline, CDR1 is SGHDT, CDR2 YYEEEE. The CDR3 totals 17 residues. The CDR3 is CASSLVQGPSGANVLTF. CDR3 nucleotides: TGTGCCAGCAGCTTGGTGCAGGGACCCTCGGGGGCCAACGTCCTGACTTTC.

This CDR3 reads CASSKGPLDTQYF. The CDR3 DNA follows: TGCGCCAGCAGCAAAGGACCTCTAGATACGCAGTATTTT. The chain links TRBV5-1 to TRBJ2-3; the D is unclear. The CDR3 is made up of 13 amino acids. Germline loops: CDR1 SGHRS, CDR2 YFSETQ. V lost 4 bases and J lost 5, with 11 bases in between.

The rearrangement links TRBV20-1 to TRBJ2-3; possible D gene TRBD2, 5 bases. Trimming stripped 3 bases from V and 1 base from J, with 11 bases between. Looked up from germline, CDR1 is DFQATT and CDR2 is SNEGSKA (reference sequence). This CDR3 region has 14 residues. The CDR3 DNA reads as TGCAGTGCTAGTAGGCTAGCCCGCACAGATACGCAGTATTTT. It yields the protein CSASRLARTDTQYF.

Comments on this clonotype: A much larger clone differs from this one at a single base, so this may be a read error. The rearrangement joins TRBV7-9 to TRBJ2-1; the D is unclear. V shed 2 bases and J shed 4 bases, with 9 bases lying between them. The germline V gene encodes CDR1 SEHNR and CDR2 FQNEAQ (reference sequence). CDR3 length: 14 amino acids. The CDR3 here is CASSLSPHYNEQFF. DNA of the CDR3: TGTGCCAGCAGCTTATCACCCCATTACAATGAGCAGTTCTTC.

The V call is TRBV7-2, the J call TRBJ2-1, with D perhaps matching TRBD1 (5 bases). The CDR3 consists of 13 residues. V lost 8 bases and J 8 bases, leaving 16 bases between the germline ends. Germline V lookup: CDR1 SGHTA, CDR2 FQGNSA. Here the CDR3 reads CASGLQVLDEQFF. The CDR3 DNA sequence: TGTGCCAGCGGGTTACAGGTTTTGGATGAGCAGTTCTTC.

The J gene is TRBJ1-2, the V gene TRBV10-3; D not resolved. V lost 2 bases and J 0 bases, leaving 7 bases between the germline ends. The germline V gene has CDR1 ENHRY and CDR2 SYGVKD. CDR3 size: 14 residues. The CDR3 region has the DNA TGTGCCATCAGTGAGATACGGACTAACTATGGCTACACCTTC. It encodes CAISEIRTNYGYTF.

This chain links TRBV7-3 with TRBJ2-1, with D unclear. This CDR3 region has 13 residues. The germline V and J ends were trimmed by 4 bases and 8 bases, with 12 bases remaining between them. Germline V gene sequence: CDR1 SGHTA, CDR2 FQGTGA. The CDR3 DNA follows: TGTGCCAGCAGCTCCGGGTCACCCCATGAGCAGTTCTTC. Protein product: CASSSGSPHEQFF.

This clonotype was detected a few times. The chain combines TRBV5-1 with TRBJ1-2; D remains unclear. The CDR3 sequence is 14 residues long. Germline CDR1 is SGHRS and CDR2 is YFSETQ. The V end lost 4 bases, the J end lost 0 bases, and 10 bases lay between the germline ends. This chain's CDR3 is CASSGATTNYGYTF. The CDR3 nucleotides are TGCGCCAGCAGCGGAGCCACGACTAACTATGGCTACACCTTC.

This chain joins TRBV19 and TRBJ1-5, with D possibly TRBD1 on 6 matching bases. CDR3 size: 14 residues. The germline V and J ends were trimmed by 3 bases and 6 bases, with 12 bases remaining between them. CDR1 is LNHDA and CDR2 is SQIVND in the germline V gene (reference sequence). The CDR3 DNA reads TGTGCCAGTAGTATGGGGGGGGCTGGTCAGCCCCAGCATTTT. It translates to CASSMGGAGQPQHF.

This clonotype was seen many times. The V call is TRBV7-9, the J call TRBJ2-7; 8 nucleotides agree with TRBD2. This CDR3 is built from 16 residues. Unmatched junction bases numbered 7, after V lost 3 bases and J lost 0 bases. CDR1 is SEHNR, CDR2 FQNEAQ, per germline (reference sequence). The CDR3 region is CASSLGTSGISYEQYF. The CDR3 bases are TGTGCCAGCAGCTTGGGTACTAGCGGAATCTCCTACGAGCAGTACTTC.

The CDR3 DNA reads as TGTGCCAGCAGTTTATCCCTACAGGGCCCCACAGATACGCAGTATTTT. It specifies CASSLSLQGPTDTQYF. V usage is TRBV27 and J usage is TRBJ2-3; a possible D gene is TRBD1 (6 bases). This CDR3 contains 16 residues. Per germline, CDR1 MNHEY and CDR2 SMNVEV (reference sequence). V lost 0 bases and J 2 bases, leaving 12 bases between the germline ends.

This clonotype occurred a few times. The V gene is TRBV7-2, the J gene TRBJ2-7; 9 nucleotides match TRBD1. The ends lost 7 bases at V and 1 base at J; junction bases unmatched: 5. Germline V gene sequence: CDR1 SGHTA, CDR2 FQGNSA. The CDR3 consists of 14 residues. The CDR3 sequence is CASTRDRASYEQYF. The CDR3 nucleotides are TGTGCCAGCACACGGGACAGGGCTTCCTACGAGCAGTACTTC.

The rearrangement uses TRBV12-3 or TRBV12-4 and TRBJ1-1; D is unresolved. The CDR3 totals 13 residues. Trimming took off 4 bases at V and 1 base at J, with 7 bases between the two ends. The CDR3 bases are TGTGCCAGCAGTTCCCGGTCGAACACTGAAGCTTTCTTT. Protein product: CASSSRSNTEAFF.

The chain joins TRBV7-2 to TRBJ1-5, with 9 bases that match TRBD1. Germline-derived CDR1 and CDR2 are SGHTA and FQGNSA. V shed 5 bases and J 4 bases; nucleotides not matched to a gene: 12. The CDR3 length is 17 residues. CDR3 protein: CASSLGGTGTVNQPQHF. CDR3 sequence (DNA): TGTGCCAGCAGCCTAGGGGGGACAGGGACCGTTAATCAGCCCCAGCATTTT.

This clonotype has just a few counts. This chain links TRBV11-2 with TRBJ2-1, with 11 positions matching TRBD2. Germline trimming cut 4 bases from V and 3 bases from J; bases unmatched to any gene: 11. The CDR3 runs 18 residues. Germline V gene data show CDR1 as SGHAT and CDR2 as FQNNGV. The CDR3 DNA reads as TGTGCCAGCAGCTCCCCCTTGGGACTAGCGGAATTCTACAATGAGCAGTTCTTC. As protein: CASSSPLGLAEFYNEQFF. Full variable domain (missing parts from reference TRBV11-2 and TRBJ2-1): EAGVAQSPRYKIIEKRQSVAFWCNPISGHATLYWYQQILGQGPKLLIQFQNNGVVDDSQLPKDRFSAERLKGVDSTLKIQPAKLEDSAVYLCASSSPLGLAEFYNEQFFGPGTRLTVL.

CDR3 sequence: CASSQVRDQETQYF. The CDR3 DNA reads TGTGCCAGCAGCCAAGTGCGGGACCAAGAGACCCAGTACTTC. The J gene is TRBJ2-5, the V gene TRBV14; a weak D match, TRBD2 (5 bases). CDR1 is SGHDN, CDR2 FVKESK, per germline. V was cut by 1 base and J by 0 bases, with 6 bases left in between. This CDR3 is built from 14 residues.

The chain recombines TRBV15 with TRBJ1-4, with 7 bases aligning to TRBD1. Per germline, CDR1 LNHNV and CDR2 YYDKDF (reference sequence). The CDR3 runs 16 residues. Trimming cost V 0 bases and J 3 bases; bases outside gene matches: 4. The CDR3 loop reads CATSRDRGRSNEKLFF. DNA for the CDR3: TGTGCCACCAGCAGAGATAGGGGGCGATCTAATGAAAAACTGTTTTTT.

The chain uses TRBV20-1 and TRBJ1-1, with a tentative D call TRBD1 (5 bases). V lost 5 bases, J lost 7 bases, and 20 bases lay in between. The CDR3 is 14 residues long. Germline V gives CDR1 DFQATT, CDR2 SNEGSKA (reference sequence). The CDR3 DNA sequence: TGCAGTGCTCCCGATCCCAAGGGACGGAATGAAGCTTTCTTT. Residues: CSAPDPKGRNEAFF.